The sequence of this T cell receptor beta chain was determined in a study of T cell changes during pregnancy in multiple sclerosis. Data came from immunoSEQ multiplex PCR; TCRdb stores just in-frame clones and leaves some out. This sample has about 110,000 clones, with around 90% found just once. The CDR3 contains 14 residues. V lost 4 bases, J lost 5 bases, and 14 bases lay in between. The germline V gene encodes CDR1 SEHNR and CDR2 FQNEAQ (reference sequence). The genes are TRBV7-9 and TRBJ1-1; the D is unclear. The sequences come from peripheral blood, collected before pregnancy. The receptor comes from a female donor with multiple sclerosis, enrolled in a pregnancy study. This CDR3 is CASSYTALGTEAFF. The CDR3 DNA reads as TGTGCCAGCAGCTATACAGCCCTGGGTACTGAAGCTTTCTTT. Based on the CDR3 plus reference TRBV7-9 and TRBJ1-1, the full variable domain is DTGVSQNPRHKITKRGQNVTFRCDPISEHNRLYWYRQTLGQGPEFLTYFQNEAQLEKSRLLSDRFSAERPKGSFSTLEIQRTEQGDSAMYLCASSYTALGTEAFFGQGTRLTVV.